This record looks at one T cell receptor beta chain sequence and its context. Its antigen is currently unknown. The authors reverse transcribed all of the isolated RNA, so sequencing captured expressed TCRB transcripts. Produced via immunoSEQ multiplex PCR; TCRdb's table is partial and in-frame only. The sample shows a few hundred thousand clones, roughly 13% of them seen only once. V shed 5 bases, J shed 10 bases, and the junction held 15 bases outside the gene matches. CDR3 size: 15 residues. Germline V gives CDR1 SGHTA, CDR2 FQGNSA. The sample is drawn from a study of beta chain features in type 1 diabetes. Overall study findings and caveats: Patients with Type 1 diabetes showed moderately but significantly shorter TCRB CDR3s in all four CD4+ subsets.

The clonotype was recovered from a woman aged 18-30 years with type 1 diabetes. The sequencing sample was made of naive CD4+ T cells from blood. The chain links TRBV7-2 to TRBJ2-3, with 7 bases identical to TRBD2. The CDR3 DNA reads as TGTGCCAGCAGCCTTGGTGCGGGAGAGGTTCCGCCGCAGTATTTT. This sequence encodes CASSLGAGEVPPQYF.